This T cell receptor beta chain was retrieved from a study of OX40 agonist ivuxolimab in advanced cancers. Study in general: Patients got intravenous ivuxolimab at 0.01 to 10 mg/kg every 2 weeks. Among those treated, three patients had partial responses, one with hepatocellular carcinoma and two with cutaneous melanoma. The study's findings and limits: Doses of 0.1 to 3.0 mg/kg were accompanied by clonal expansion of CD4+ and CD8+ blood T cells by week 6. In general, CD8+ T cells held more expanded clones than CD4+ did, on average.

This table comes from immunoSEQ multiplex PCR, and its TCRdb copy is limited to in-frame clones, with some not included. The sample includes just over 60,000 clones, roughly nine tenths of them seen just once. The V segment lost 2 bases and the J segment 3 bases; nucleotides outside the gene matches: 1. The germline V gene has CDR1 MNHEY and CDR2 SVGAGI. The CDR3 is made up of 13 amino acids. Concerning this clone: Its target is unknown. The same CDR3 also results from other DNA sequences found in this sample.

This receptor was identified in an adult with an advanced solid tumor such as melanoma, head and neck, liver or kidney cancer. Material: CD4+ or CD8+ T cells sorted from blood, obtained in a trial of the OX40 agonist ivuxolimab. This sequence joins TRBV6-5 and TRBJ2-7, with 7 bases identical to TRBD1. Here the CDR3 reads CASSYPGGYEQYF. Written as DNA, the CDR3 is TGTGCCAGCAGTTACCCAGGGGGCTACGAGCAGTACTTC.